What follows are 21 T cell receptor beta chains derived from one specimen sequenced in a study of regulatory T cells in long-lasting Graves disease. Through Arm-PCR of CDR3 regions and iRepertoire HTBI primers, TCR beta libraries were built. Each CDR3 protein is one row after TCRdb ran MiXCR on the multiplex PCR reads. The profile shows 500,000 or so distinct CDR3 sequences, 11% to 15% of them singletons. Time point of the sample: newly diagnosed GD, antithyroid drugs for less than 3 months. Following extraction of RNA from PBMCs, that RNA was used to make the TCR library. This same sample was also taken into another study, of T cells in Graves' hyperthyroidism and ophthalmopathy.

The source material was peripheral blood mononuclear cells (PBMCs), sampled at new diagnosis, from a patient treated with antithyroid drugs. The receptor source for this set is a woman aged 50 to 60 with Graves disease.

A word on this clonotype: Possible read error: a much larger clone is one base away. This chain links TRBV7-9 with TRBJ2-1; 9 bases fit TRBD2. Germline CDR1 and CDR2: SEHNR and FQNEAQ (reference sequence). The CDR3 is made up of 15 amino acids. After removal of 4 bases from V and 6 bases from J, the junction contained 7 bases not matched to a gene. The chain's CDR3 is CASSSTCGRGNEQFF. DNA for the CDR3: TGTGCCAGCAGCTCGACTTGCGGGAGGGGCAATGAGCAGTTCTTC.

This clonotype was counted between two and nine times. The rearrangement uses TRBV9 and TRBJ2-5; the D gene is possibly TRBD2 (6 bases). The CDR3 sequence is 15 residues long. Trimming left V 3 bases short and J 2 bases short, with 14 bases between. The germline V gene encodes CDR1 SGDLS and CDR2 YYNGEE. CDR3 DNA sequence: TGTGCCAGCAGCGATGGGGCGGGGAATCAAGAGACCCAGTACTTC. Protein sequence: CASSDGAGNQETQYF.

The table lists this clonotype with a count of one. The genes are TRBV4-1 and TRBJ1-4; TRBD1 matches at 10 bases. With V trimmed by 4 bases and J by 6 bases, 8 bases remained unmatched. Germline V CDR1 and CDR2: MGHRA, YSYEKL. There are 16 residues in the CDR3. The CDR3 reads CASSPPDRGWDEKLFF. The CDR3, as DNA: TGCGCCAGCAGCCCCCCGGACAGGGGGTGGGATGAAAAACTGTTTTTT.

This clonotype showed up many times. The chain recombines TRBV28 with TRBJ1-1, with D possibly being TRBD1 (6 bases). Germline CDR1 reads MDHEN; CDR2 reads SYDVKM. V was pared by 5 bases and J by 1 base, with 11 bases between. The length of the CDR3 is 14 residues. The CDR3 region has the DNA TGTGCCAGCAGTACAGGGAGTACGAACACTGAAGCTTTCTTT. Residues: CASSTGSTNTEAFF.

This clonotype was picked up a small number of times. Here the CDR3 reads CSATGGVGETQYF. The DNA for the CDR3 is TGCAGTGCCACAGGGGGAGTAGGGGAGACCCAGTACTTC. J is TRBJ2-5 and V is TRBV20-1, with 8 bases that match TRBD1. The ends lost 6 bases at V and 5 bases at J; junction bases unmatched: 8. CDR3 length: 13 amino acids. Per the germline V gene, CDR1 is DFQATT and CDR2 is SNEGSKA (reference sequence).

This clonotype was seen ten or more times. The gene calls are TRBV11-2 and TRBJ2-3; D might be TRBD1 (5 bases). The CDR3 covers 17 residues. V was trimmed by 0 bases and J by 0 bases, leaving 13 bases between them. Germline CDR1 SGHAT, CDR2 FQNNGV. The CDR3 spells CASSLDQGWYSTDTQYF. In DNA form, the CDR3 reads TGTGCCAGCAGCTTAGATCAGGGCTGGTATAGCACAGATACGCAGTATTTT.

This clonotype was counted ten times or more. The chain carries TRBV6-1 and TRBJ1-3; unclear D gene. V lost 2 bases and J lost 4, with 9 bases in between. The length of the CDR3 is 14 residues. Per germline, CDR1 MNHNS and CDR2 SASEGT. For the CDR3, the DNA is TGTGCCAGCAGTGAATACGGGGTCGGAAACACCATATATTTT. It encodes CASSEYGVGNTIYF.

A few counts support this clonotype. The chain's CDR3 is CASSLRLAGVGEQFF. CDR3 nucleotide sequence: TGTGCCAGCAGCTTACGGCTAGCGGGAGTGGGTGAGCAGTTCTTC. This chain uses TRBV7-2 with TRBJ2-1; 10 bases agree with TRBD2. This CDR3 has 15 residues. J lost 9 bases, V lost 2 bases, and 7 bases had no gene match. CDR1 is SGHTA, CDR2 FQGNSA, per germline.

Comment on this clonotype: Germline is not matched at one junction end, which may reflect a read error. The genes are TRBV28 and TRBJ1-2; 8 bases line up with TRBD1. The CDR3 is 14 residues long. CDR1 is MDHEN, CDR2 SYDVKM, per germline. CDR3 residues: CASSPVQRTGLVSF. In DNA, the CDR3 is TGTGCCAGCAGCCCCGTGCAGAGGACAGGGTTAGTCTCCTTC.

In its sample, this clonotype was seen a few times. This chain joins TRBV12-3 or TRBV12-4 and TRBJ2-2; D gene unclear. The CDR3 totals 15 residues. The V gene lost 7 bases and the J gene lost 1 base, with 13 bases spanning the gap. The chain's CDR3 is CASTEGVLNTGELFF. The CDR3 DNA sequence: TGTGCCAGCACCGAAGGAGTTTTGAACACCGGGGAGCTGTTTTTT.

This clonotype was counted ten times or more. V is TRBV27 and J is TRBJ2-1; D is possibly TRBD2 (6 bases). This CDR3 has 17 amino acids. V was cut by 3 bases and J by 4 bases, with 19 bases left in between. Germline values: CDR1 MNHEY, CDR2 SMNVEV (reference sequence). The DNA for the CDR3 is TGTGCCAGCAGTTTGTATTTTGGGGGAGGAATGTACAATGAGCAGTTCTTC. Amino acids: CASSLYFGGGMYNEQFF.

This clonotype was counted ten times or more. The chain links TRBV7-6 to TRBJ2-5; 7 nucleotides match TRBD2. Looked up from germline, CDR1 is SGHVS and CDR2 is FNYEAQ. Trimming took 2 bases from V and 2 from J; bases not matched to a gene: 2. The CDR3 totals 14 residues. The CDR3: CASSLREAQETQYF. The CDR3 DNA follows: TGTGCCAGCAGCTTACGGGAGGCTCAAGAGACCCAGTACTTC.

The sample holds many counts of this clonotype. The V call is TRBV9, the J call TRBJ1-1, with D possibly matching TRBD1 (6 bases). Germline V gene sequence: CDR1 SGDLS, CDR2 YYNGEE. V was cut by 0 bases and J by 3 bases, with 18 bases left in between. CDR3 length equals 17 residues. The CDR3 sequence: CASSVGVSGGRDTEAFF. CDR3 DNA sequence: TGTGCCAGCAGCGTAGGGGTCTCCGGGGGGCGCGACACTGAAGCTTTCTTT. The complete variable domain, with remaining parts taken from reference TRBV9 and TRBJ1-1, reads DSGVTQTPKHLITATGQRVTLRCSPRSGDLSVYWYQQSLDQGLQFLIQYYNGEERAKGNILERFSAQQFPDLHSELNLSSLELGDSALYFCASSVGVSGGRDTEAFFGQGTRLTVV.

The rearrangement links TRBV6-2 or TRBV6-3 to TRBJ1-1, with a weak D call TRBD1 (5 bases). The CDR3 has 15 residues. The V end lost 0 bases, the J end lost 1 base, and 9 bases lay between the germline ends. Germline loops: CDR1 MNHEY, CDR2 SVGEGT. CDR3 in DNA: TGTGCCAGCAGTTACTCGGGGACGTCGAACACTGAAGCTTTCTTT. Translated, it gives CASSYSGTSNTEAFF.

In its sample, this clonotype was seen many times. This chain joins TRBV28 and TRBJ1-5; possibly TRBD1 for D (5 bases). The V and J ends lost 7 bases and 3 bases respectively, with 13 bases between them. Germline-derived CDR1 and CDR2 are MDHEN and SYDVKM. This CDR3 contains 14 residues. CDR3 DNA sequence: TGTGCCAGCAACCTACAGGCGATCAATCAGCCCCAGCATTTT. It encodes CASNLQAINQPQHF.

This clonotype showed up many times. The J gene is TRBJ2-7, the V gene TRBV28, with 13 positions matching TRBD2. Unmatched junction bases numbered 7, after V lost 6 bases and J lost 2 bases. Germline CDR1 is MDHEN and CDR2 is SYDVKM. This CDR3 contains 16 residues. This chain's CDR3 is CASSSAGTSGTYEQYF. The CDR3 DNA is TGTGCCAGCAGCTCTGCCGGGACTAGCGGGACCTACGAGCAGTACTTC.

The V call is TRBV6-1, the J call TRBJ2-4; 8 positions agree with TRBD1. Unmatched junction bases numbered 5, after V lost 1 base and J lost 0 bases. The length of the CDR3 is 17 residues. Per germline, CDR1 MNHNS and CDR2 SASEGT. CDR3 loop: CASSEDGTGLAKNIQYF. CDR3 sequence (DNA): TGTGCCAGCAGTGAAGATGGGACAGGTCTAGCCAAAAACATTCAGTACTTC.

This clonotype was seen at least ten times. The V and J genes are TRBV5-1 and TRBJ2-3; 8 positions match TRBD1. The J segment lost 0 bases and the V segment lost 4 bases, leaving 7 bases of the junction unmatched. The CDR3 totals 16 residues. Germline CDR1 is SGHRS and CDR2 is YFSETQ. The CDR3 DNA follows: TGCGCCAGCAGCCCCACCAACAGGGGGAGCACAGATACGCAGTATTTT. It translates to CASSPTNRGSTDTQYF.

The rearrangement links TRBV10-3 to TRBJ2-7, with D possibly matching TRBD1 (6 bases). This CDR3 is built from 14 residues. Trimming took 4 bases from V and 4 from J, leaving 14 bases between them. CDR1 and CDR2 (germline): ENHRY, SYGVKD. In DNA, the CDR3 is TGTGCCATCAGTGTTGGGGGCGATCTGTACGAGCAGTACTTC. Amino acids: CAISVGGDLYEQYF.

This clonotype was recorded only once. A far larger clone is one base from this, pointing to a likely read error. The V and J genes are TRBV12-3 or TRBV12-4 and TRBJ1-1, with TRBD1 as a possible D gene (6 bases). V was cut by 5 bases and J by 3 bases, with 16 bases left in between. The CDR3 runs 15 residues. This chain's CDR3 is CASSPNRESDTEAFF. CDR3 nucleotide sequence: TGTGCCAGCAGTCCTAACAGGGAGAGCGACACTGAAGCTTTCTTT.

This clonotype was recorded at least ten times. The chain employs TRBV27 and TRBJ1-2, with 8 bases fitting TRBD1. With V trimmed by 6 bases and J by 6 bases, 6 bases remained unmatched. From germline, CDR1 is MNHEY and CDR2 SMNVEV (reference sequence). The CDR3 has 13 residues. The CDR3 DNA reads as TGTGCCAGCAGGCAAACAGGGGGAGATGGCTACACCTTC. Its protein is CASRQTGGDGYTF.